The 16 T cell receptor beta chains below come from one sample, sequenced in a study of response to subunit inactivated influenza vaccine. TCRdb reanalysed the RT-PCR reads using MiXCR and keeps one entry per CDR3 protein. The data contain roughly 670,000 distinct CDR3 sequences, roughly 15% of them singletons. Sequencing used PBMCs from blood, obtained 14 to 15 days before vaccination. The receptor set was obtained from a man in his fifties or sixties who received an inactivated influenza vaccine.

This clonotype was detected ten times or more. V gene TRBV6-2 or TRBV6-3 combines with J gene TRBJ2-7, with D possibly being TRBD1 (6 bases). The CDR3 has 14 residues. Between the trimmed V and J ends, which lost 5 bases and 5 bases, there was a span of 16 bases. CDR1 and CDR2 (germline): MNHEY, SVGEGT. The CDR3 DNA follows: TGTGCCAGCAGTCTTCAACAGGGTGTCCACGAGCAGTACTTC. The encoded protein is CASSLQQGVHEQYF.

The chain uses TRBV12-3 or TRBV12-4 and TRBJ1-3, with no clear D. The CDR3 contains 14 residues. Between the trimmed V and J ends, which lost 7 bases and 2 bases, there was a span of 12 bases. CDR3 protein: CASKAGVPGNTIYF. CDR3 nucleotides: TGTGCCAGCAAAGCCGGGGTTCCTGGAAACACCATATATTTT.

The chain employs TRBV7-3 and TRBJ2-3; 7 positions match TRBD1. The V gene's germline CDR1 is SGHTA and CDR2 FQGTGA. The CDR3 has 14 residues. With V trimmed by 3 bases and J by 2 bases, 2 bases remained unmatched. CDR3 sequence: CASSLGQTTDTQYF. The CDR3 DNA is TGTGCCAGCAGCTTGGGACAGACCACAGATACGCAGTATTTT.

The CDR3 DNA sequence: TGTGCCAGCAGTTACGGTGCCCAAGAGACCCAGTACTTC. Translation: CASSYGAQETQYF. The chain employs TRBV6-2 or TRBV6-3 and TRBJ2-5; D gene uncertain. The CDR3 has 13 residues. Trimming took off 2 bases at V and 1 base at J, with 5 bases between the two ends. The germline V gene has CDR1 MNHEY and CDR2 SVGEGT.

Comment on this clonotype: A much larger clone lies a single base off, so this may be a read error. V gene TRBV7-8 combines with J gene TRBJ2-1, with TRBD1 as a possible D gene (6 bases). CDR3 size: 15 residues. Germline CDR1 reads SGHVS; CDR2 reads FQNEAQ. CDR3: CASILGVQGYNEQFF. The DNA for the CDR3 is TGTGCCAGCATCTTAGGTGTGCAGGGGTACAATGAGCAGTTCTTC.

This chain connects TRBV4-2 to TRBJ2-2, with D possibly being TRBD1 (5 bases). Trimming took 4 bases from V and 0 from J, leaving 15 bases between them. CDR1 and CDR2 from the germline V gene are LGHNA and YNFKEQ. The CDR3 has 17 residues. CDR3 DNA: TGTGCCAGCAGCCGAAAGGACATCCTACCGAACACCGGGGAGCTGTTTTTT. Its protein product is CASSRKDILPNTGELFF.

This chain joins TRBV10-3 and TRBJ2-7; TRBD2 aligns across 9 bases. The V gene end was trimmed by 4 bases and the J gene end by 0 bases; junction bases not matched to a gene: 1. The CDR3 runs to 14 residues. Germline loops: CDR1 ENHRY, CDR2 SYGVKD. The DNA for the CDR3 is TGTGCCATCAGTGCACTAGCGGGCTCCTACGAGCAGTACTTC. Encoded protein: CAISALAGSYEQYF.

This clonotype was counted only a few times. The gene calls are TRBV6-5 and TRBJ1-4; 7 positions match TRBD1. Germline-derived CDR1 and CDR2 are MNHEY and SVGAGI. After removal of 5 bases from V and 0 bases from J, the junction contained 12 bases not matched to a gene. The CDR3 is 18 residues long. The CDR3 loop reads CASSTSWGTAATNEKLFF. Here the CDR3 DNA reads TGTGCCAGCAGTACATCGTGGGGGACAGCAGCAACTAATGAAAAACTGTTTTTT.

The rearrangement uses TRBV18 and TRBJ1-1, with D uncertain. Trimming removed 3 bases at V and 6 bases at J, with 11 bases between. From germline, CDR1 is KGHSH and CDR2 LQKENI. This CDR3 is 13 amino acids long. This chain's CDR3 is CASSPGVSAEAFF. As DNA, the CDR3 is TGTGCCAGCTCACCCGGGGTATCCGCTGAAGCTTTCTTT.

In the case of this clonotype: Sequence at one end of the junction differs from germline and may be a read error. This chain links TRBV27 with TRBJ2-1; 8 bases match TRBD2. The germline gives CDR1 MNHEY, CDR2 SMNVEV (reference sequence). CDR3 length: 12 residues. The CDR3 loop reads CASTTNSGARVF. CDR3 in DNA: TGTGCCAGCACCACAAATAGCGGGGCCAGGGTCTTC.

This clonotype has a count of ten or more. The chain is built from TRBV19 and TRBJ1-1, with 11 bases matching TRBD1. With V trimmed by 6 bases and J by 5 bases, 8 bases remained unmatched. Germline V gives CDR1 LNHDA, CDR2 SQIVND (reference sequence). The CDR3 runs 15 residues. For the CDR3, the DNA is TGTGCCAGTAGCGTCGGACAGGGGGCGAGGACTGAAGCTTTCTTT. This gives the protein CASSVGQGARTEAFF.

The CDR3 is CASSVHDNTEAFF. CDR3 nucleotide sequence: TGCGCCAGCAGCGTGCACGATAACACTGAAGCTTTCTTT. The V and J genes are TRBV5-1 and TRBJ1-1; no clear D gene. Germline V lookup: CDR1 SGHRS, CDR2 YFSETQ. The CDR3 has 13 amino acids. V lost 4 bases, J lost 2 bases, and 9 bases lay in between.

J is TRBJ2-3 and V is TRBV12-3 or TRBV12-4, with a tentative D call TRBD2 (6 bases). Trimming left V 4 bases short and J 8 bases short, with 10 bases between. There are 12 residues in the CDR3. The CDR3: CASSSGGSTQYF. DNA of the CDR3: TGTGCCAGCAGTTCCGGGGGTAGTACGCAGTATTTT.

A few counts support this clonotype. This rearrangement joins TRBV7-2 to TRBJ1-2; 7 bases agree with TRBD1. V trimming: 5 bases; J trimming: 8 bases; junction bases outside the gene matches: 8. The CDR3 length is 13 residues. Germline assignment: CDR1 SGHTA and CDR2 FQGNSA. The CDR3 bases are TGTGCCAGCAGCAACGACAGGGTCAAAGGCTACACCTTC. Amino acids: CASSNDRVKGYTF.

There are a few counts of this clonotype. V gene TRBV5-1 combines with J gene TRBJ2-1, with 7 bases lining up with TRBD2. Germline V gives CDR1 SGHRS, CDR2 YFSETQ. CDR3 length: 15 residues. V trimming: 0 bases; J trimming: 6 bases; junction bases outside the gene matches: 6. The CDR3 nucleotides read TGCGCCAGCAGCTTGGCGGGAGGCCGCATCAATGAGCAGTTCTTC. Its translation is CASSLAGGRINEQFF.

The chain is built from TRBV18 and TRBJ2-2; 9 bases are a match to TRBD1. Per the germline V gene, CDR1 is KGHSH and CDR2 is LQKENI. This CDR3 has 17 residues. After removal of 0 bases from V and 0 bases from J, the junction contained 2 bases not matched to a gene. CDR3 in DNA: TGTGCCAGCTCACCACCAACAGGGGGCCCGAACACCGGGGAGCTGTTTTTT. Translated: CASSPPTGGPNTGELFF.